Below are 8 T cell receptor beta chains sequenced from a single sample in a study of OX40 agonist ivuxolimab in advanced cancers. Assay: immunoSEQ multiplex PCR; the TCRdb copy retains only in-frame clones and omits some. The table lists fewer than 55,000 clones, approximately 78% of them singletons. The input for sequencing was CD4+ or CD8+ T cells sorted from blood, taken in a trial of the OX40 agonist ivuxolimab. Every receptor here comes from an adult with an advanced solid tumor such as melanoma, head and neck, liver or kidney cancer.

CDR3 amino acids: CASSEGLTNEKLFF. The CDR3 nucleotides read TGTGCCAGCAGTGAAGGGTTAACTAATGAAAAACTGTTTTTT. This chain uses TRBV6-1 with TRBJ1-4; no clear D. Between the trimmed V and J ends, which lost 1 base and 1 base, there was a span of 4 bases. Germline CDR1 is MNHNS and CDR2 is SASEGT. The CDR3 loop spans 14 amino acids.

V and J are TRBV5-6 and TRBJ2-7, with 7 bases that match TRBD1. After removal of 4 bases from V and 0 bases from J, the junction contained 7 bases not matched to a gene. Germline values: CDR1 SGHDT, CDR2 YYEEEE. The CDR3 covers 15 residues. The CDR3 spells CASSLMTGSSYEQYF. The CDR3 nucleotides are TGTGCCAGCAGCCTCATGACAGGGAGCTCCTACGAGCAGTACTTC.

This chain uses TRBV2 with TRBJ2-5; 8 positions agree with TRBD2. After removal of 2 bases from V and 5 bases from J, the junction contained 4 bases not matched to a gene. Germline lookup yields CDR1 SNHLY and CDR2 FYNNEI. This CDR3 is 14 amino acids long. This CDR3 is CASSESTSAETQYF. The DNA for the CDR3 is TGTGCCAGCAGTGAATCGACTAGCGCGGAGACCCAGTACTTC.

This clone was seen a few times. The chain uses TRBV2 and TRBJ1-6, with 9 nucleotides matching TRBD1. V lost 7 bases to trimming and J lost 9 bases; unmatched junction nucleotides: 7. This CDR3 comprises 14 residues. Germline V gene lookup returns CDR1 SNHLY and CDR2 FYNNEI. CDR3 nucleotides: TGTGCCAGCACTGGGACAGGGATAGGTTCACCCCTCCACTTT. It specifies CASTGTGIGSPLHF.

This clone was seen once. V gene TRBV11-2 combines with J gene TRBJ2-5; 8 nucleotides agree with TRBD2. CDR3 size: 16 residues. CDR1 is SGHAT, CDR2 FQNNGV, per germline. The ends lost 4 bases at V and 2 bases at J; junction bases unmatched: 9. CDR3 DNA: TGTGCCAGCAGCTCCCTCCGACTAGCGAGTCAAGAGACCCAGTACTTC. This sequence encodes CASSSLRLASQETQYF.

This chain links TRBV28 with TRBJ2-4, with D hard to call. V was cut by 6 bases and J by 9 bases, with 18 bases left in between. The CDR3 length is 14 residues. From germline, CDR1 is MDHEN and CDR2 SYDVKM. Here the CDR3 reads CASSTPRPRTIQYF. The CDR3 DNA reads TGTGCCAGCAGCACCCCTCGTCCGAGGACCATTCAGTACTTC.

The chain combines TRBV27 with TRBJ2-3, with 8 nucleotides matching TRBD2. The germline V gene encodes CDR1 MNHEY and CDR2 SMNVEV (reference sequence). The V gene end was trimmed by 6 bases and the J gene end by 8 bases; junction bases not matched to a gene: 1. The length of the CDR3 is 11 residues. The CDR3 DNA reads as TGTGCCAGCAGCCGGGGGGGTACGCAGTATTTT. It codes for CASSRGGTQYF.

The chain has TRBV5-1 and TRBJ1-1; D is perhaps TRBD1 (6 bases). The V end was cut by 4 bases, the J end by 4 bases, with 11 bases between. CDR3 length: 13 amino acids. Germline assignment: CDR1 SGHRS and CDR2 YFSETQ. CDR3 sequence (DNA): TGCGCCAGCAGCCAACAGGGTAGCACTGAAGCTTTCTTT. Translation gives CASSQQGSTEAFF.